These T cell receptor beta chains were read from a single sample in a study of T cells after yellow fever vaccination. From the 5' RACE reads, TCRdb called clonotypes with MiXCR, one entry per CDR3 protein. The data show some 350,000 distinct CDR3 sequences, around 10% seen once. Sequenced material: PBMCs, taken on the day of the first yellow fever vaccination. These receptors were obtained from a man in his late teens or twenties who received the YFV17D yellow fever vaccine. Both conserved end residues are part of each CDR3. The order of the fields is V gene, J gene, CDR3 protein.

v_call: TRBV7-6
j_call: TRBJ2-7
cdr3_aa: CASSLDGFYEQYF

v_call: TRBV12-3/TRBV12-4
j_call: TRBJ2-7
cdr3_aa: CASSFLGKVYEQYF

v_call: TRBV10-3
j_call: TRBJ1-6
cdr3_aa: CAISEEDRVSSYNSPLHF

v_call: TRBV5-4
j_call: TRBJ2-3
cdr3_aa: CASSSKLAGLTDTQYF

v_call: TRBV4-1
j_call: TRBJ2-1
cdr3_aa: CASSHRQGVEQFF

v_call: TRBV25-1
j_call: TRBJ2-4
cdr3_aa: CASSESTGVRNIQYF

v_call: TRBV7-9
j_call: TRBJ2-1
cdr3_aa: CASTGTDGYNEQFF

v_call: TRBV4-1
j_call: TRBJ1-2
cdr3_aa: CASSQDPSQAGGTSNYGYTF

v_call: TRBV7-3
j_call: TRBJ2-1
cdr3_aa: CASSLQRGGLDEQFF

v_call: TRBV12-3/TRBV12-4
j_call: TRBJ2-3
cdr3_aa: CASSRDWGVDTQYF

v_call: TRBV7-2
j_call: TRBJ2-2
cdr3_aa: CASSPQRGLGELFF

v_call: TRBV20-1
j_call: TRBJ2-3
cdr3_aa: CSARPPLYVTDTQYF

v_call: TRBV5-1
j_call: TRBJ2-7
cdr3_aa: CASSPQRPQGYSYEQYF

v_call: TRBV5-6
j_call: TRBJ2-7
cdr3_aa: CASSYRSEQYF

v_call: TRBV5-5
j_call: TRBJ2-3
cdr3_aa: CASSWRGWADTQYF

v_call: TRBV4-3
j_call: TRBJ2-7
cdr3_aa: CASSQEAGGSYEQYF

v_call: TRBV7-6
j_call: TRBJ2-7
cdr3_aa: CASSPRVAGAYEQYF

v_call: TRBV12-3/TRBV12-4
j_call: TRBJ2-2
cdr3_aa: CASSSQGIGELFF

v_call: TRBV7-2
j_call: TRBJ2-5
cdr3_aa: CASSLTGARETQYF

v_call: TRBV9
j_call: TRBJ1-1
cdr3_aa: CASSVAAGMNTEAFF

v_call: TRBV11-2
j_call: TRBJ2-5
cdr3_aa: CASSLGDRGSGQETQYF

v_call: TRBV4-2
j_call: TRBJ1-1
cdr3_aa: CASSPPGGLTEAFF

v_call: TRBV11-2
j_call: TRBJ2-7
cdr3_aa: CASSLSRVYEQYF

v_call: TRBV5-6
j_call: TRBJ1-2
cdr3_aa: CASSFRRGQGVGGYTF

v_call: TRBV15
j_call: TRBJ1-1
cdr3_aa: CATSKRENTEAFF

v_call: TRBV27
j_call: TRBJ2-5
cdr3_aa: CASSLIASETQYF

v_call: TRBV7-6
j_call: TRBJ1-5
cdr3_aa: CASSLALHQPQHF

v_call: TRBV7-2
j_call: TRBJ1-4
cdr3_aa: CASSWTGNEKLFF